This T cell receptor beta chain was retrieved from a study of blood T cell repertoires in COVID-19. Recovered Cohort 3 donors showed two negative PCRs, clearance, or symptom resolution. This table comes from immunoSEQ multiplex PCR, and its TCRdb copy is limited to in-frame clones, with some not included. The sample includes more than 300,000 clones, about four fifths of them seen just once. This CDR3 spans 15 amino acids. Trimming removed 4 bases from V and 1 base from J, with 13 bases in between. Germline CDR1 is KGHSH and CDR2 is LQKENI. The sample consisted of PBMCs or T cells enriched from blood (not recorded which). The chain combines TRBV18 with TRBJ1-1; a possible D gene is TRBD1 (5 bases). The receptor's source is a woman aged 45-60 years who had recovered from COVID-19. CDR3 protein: CASSLSRVSNTEAFF. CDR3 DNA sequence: TGTGCCAGCTCACTGTCCAGGGTCTCGAACACTGAAGCTTTCTTT. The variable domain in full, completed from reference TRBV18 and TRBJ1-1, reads NAGVMQNPRHLVRRRGQEARLRCSPMKGHSHVYWYRQLPEEGLKFMVYLQKENIIDESGMPKERFSAEFPKEGPSILRIQQVVRGDSAAYFCASSLSRVSNTEAFFGQGTRLTVV.